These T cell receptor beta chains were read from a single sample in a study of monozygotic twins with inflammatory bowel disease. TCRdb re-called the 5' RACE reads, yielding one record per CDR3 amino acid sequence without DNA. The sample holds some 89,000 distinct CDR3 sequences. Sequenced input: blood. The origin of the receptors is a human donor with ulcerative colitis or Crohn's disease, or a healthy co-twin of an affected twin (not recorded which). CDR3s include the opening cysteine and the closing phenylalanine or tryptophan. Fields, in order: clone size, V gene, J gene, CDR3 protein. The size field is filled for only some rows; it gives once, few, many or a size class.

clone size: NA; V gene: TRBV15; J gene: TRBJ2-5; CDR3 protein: CATSRGGGAGQETQYF
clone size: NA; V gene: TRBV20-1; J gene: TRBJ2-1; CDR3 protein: CSARMSSYNEQFF
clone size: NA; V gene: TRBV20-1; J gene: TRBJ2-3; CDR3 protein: CSAISGTGSDTQYF
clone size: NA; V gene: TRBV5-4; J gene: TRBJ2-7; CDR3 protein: CASSLARQGPYEQYF
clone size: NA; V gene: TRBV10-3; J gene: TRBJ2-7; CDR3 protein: CAISDSGGRAGYEQYF
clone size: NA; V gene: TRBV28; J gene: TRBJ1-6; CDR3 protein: CASSPRGQSNNSPLHF
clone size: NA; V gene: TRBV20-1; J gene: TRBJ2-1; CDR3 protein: CSANRAGEIYNEQVF
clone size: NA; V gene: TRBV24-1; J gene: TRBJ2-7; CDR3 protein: CATSGSAPDYEQYF
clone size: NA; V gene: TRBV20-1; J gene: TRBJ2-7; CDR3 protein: CSASRQVAEGQYF
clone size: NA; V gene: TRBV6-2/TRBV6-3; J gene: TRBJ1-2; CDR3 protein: CASSWPGYGYTF
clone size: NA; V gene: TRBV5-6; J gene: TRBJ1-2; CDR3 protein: CASSLGVGDYGYTF
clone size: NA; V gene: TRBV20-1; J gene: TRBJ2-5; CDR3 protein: CSAPYRGQYQETQYF
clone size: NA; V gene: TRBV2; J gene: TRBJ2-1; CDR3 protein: CATSGGYNEQFF
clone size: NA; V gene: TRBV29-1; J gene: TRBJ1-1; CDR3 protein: CSVVRVNTEAFF
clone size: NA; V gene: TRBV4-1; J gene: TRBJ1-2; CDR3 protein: CASSQDRGGVGGYTF
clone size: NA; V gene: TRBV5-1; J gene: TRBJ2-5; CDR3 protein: CASNQRGQETQYF
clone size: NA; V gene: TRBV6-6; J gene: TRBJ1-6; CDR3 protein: CASREGQGTSPLHF
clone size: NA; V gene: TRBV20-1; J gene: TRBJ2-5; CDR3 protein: CSARDRIQETQYF
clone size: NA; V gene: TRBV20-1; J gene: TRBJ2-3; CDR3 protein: CSARGGHSGGLGSTDTQYF
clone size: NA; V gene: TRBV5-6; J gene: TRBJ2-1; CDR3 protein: CASSLVGQEYNEQFF
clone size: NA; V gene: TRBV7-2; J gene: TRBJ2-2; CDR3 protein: CASTSRVGDTGELFF
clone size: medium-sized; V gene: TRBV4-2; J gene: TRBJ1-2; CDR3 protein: CASSQDTGNYGYTF
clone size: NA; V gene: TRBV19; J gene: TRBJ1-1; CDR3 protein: CASSPGQGKTEAFF
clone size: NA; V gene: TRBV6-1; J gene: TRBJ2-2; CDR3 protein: CASSEAPSAGGTRSTGELFF
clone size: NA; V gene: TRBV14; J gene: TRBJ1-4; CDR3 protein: CASSQVGFEKLFF
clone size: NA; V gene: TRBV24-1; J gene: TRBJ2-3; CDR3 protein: CATSDFGGGPTDTQYF
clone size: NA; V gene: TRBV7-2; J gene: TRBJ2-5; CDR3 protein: CASSLQGLGTQYF
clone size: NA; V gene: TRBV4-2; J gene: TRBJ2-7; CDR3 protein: CASSQVRQRDEQYF
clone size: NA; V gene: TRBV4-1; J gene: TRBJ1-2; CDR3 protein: CASSQDEGYYGYTF
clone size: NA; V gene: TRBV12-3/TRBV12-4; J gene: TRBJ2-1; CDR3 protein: CASSLASGGLDEQFF
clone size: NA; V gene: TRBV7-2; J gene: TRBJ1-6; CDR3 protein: CASNQGNSPLHF
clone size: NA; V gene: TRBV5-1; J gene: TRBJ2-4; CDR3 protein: CASSLDPGRDIQYF
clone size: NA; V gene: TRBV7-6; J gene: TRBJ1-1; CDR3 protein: CASSPRVGQNTEAFF
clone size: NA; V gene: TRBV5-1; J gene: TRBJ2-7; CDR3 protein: CASSSTLPSEQYF
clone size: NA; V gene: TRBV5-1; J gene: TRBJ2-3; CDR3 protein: CASSSASGGTAVTDTQYF
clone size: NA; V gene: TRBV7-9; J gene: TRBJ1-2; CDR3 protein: CASSLASGQTYGYTF
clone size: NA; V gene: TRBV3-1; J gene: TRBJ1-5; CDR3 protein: CASSQVGSEEPQHF
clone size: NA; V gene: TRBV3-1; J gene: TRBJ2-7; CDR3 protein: CASSDTTYEQYF
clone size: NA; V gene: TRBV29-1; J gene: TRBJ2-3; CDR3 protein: CSALAGGSVNTDTQYF
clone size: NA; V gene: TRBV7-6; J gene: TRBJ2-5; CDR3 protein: CASSSGEIETQYF
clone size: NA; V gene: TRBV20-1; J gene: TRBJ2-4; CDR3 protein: CSAFWGGGAKNIQYF
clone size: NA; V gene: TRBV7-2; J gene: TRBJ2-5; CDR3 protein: CASSRDYLLETQYF
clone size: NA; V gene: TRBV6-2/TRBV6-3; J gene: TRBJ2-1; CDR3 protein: CASVLSGGNNEQFF
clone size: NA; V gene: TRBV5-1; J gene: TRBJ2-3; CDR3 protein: CASSLKGRGDTQYF
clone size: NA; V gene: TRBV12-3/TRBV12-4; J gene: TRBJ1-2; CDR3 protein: CASSRRWLLTGGGYTF
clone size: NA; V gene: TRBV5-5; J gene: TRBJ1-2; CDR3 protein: CASSPRGDGYGYTF
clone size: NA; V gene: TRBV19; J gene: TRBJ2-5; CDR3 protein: CASSMTGRETQYF
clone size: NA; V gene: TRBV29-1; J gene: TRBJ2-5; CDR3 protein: CSVERAGLETQYF
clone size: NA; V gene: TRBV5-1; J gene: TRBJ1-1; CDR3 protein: CASSTQGGGTEAFF
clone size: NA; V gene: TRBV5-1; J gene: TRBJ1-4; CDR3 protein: CASSVSYRAGNEKLFF
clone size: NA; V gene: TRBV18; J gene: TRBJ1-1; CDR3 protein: CASSPPWDTEAFF